This record concerns one T cell receptor beta chain sequence. This clone's antigen is unknown. The input lacks base qualities; no much larger clone sits a single base away. The entry originates in a study of follicular helper T cells after annual influenza vaccination (TCRdb year 2017). As for the study more broadly: After each seasonal influenza vaccination, blood was collected on days 0, 7 and 28. Multi-year samples were available from six subjects, with four subjects covering two vaccination seasons and two subjects covering three seasons. One week after vaccination, a second recruited cohort of 11 to 12 subjects (Table S1) displayed a similar ICOS+CD38+ cTfh response. The 2013-2014 samples were cryopreserved, while the 2015 samples were processed right after collection. To study recall of cTfh clones, some subjects were followed through successive annual vaccinations in the 2013-2014, 2014-2015 and 2015-2016 seasons.

Libraries were constructed by the immunoSEQ multiplex PCR assay. Adaptive Biotechnologies handled the TCRB amplification, library preparation, sequencing and preliminary bioinformatics at Survey level resolution. The authors' pipeline ran thus. Clonality was calculated in R as 1 minus normalized Shannon entropy, and the Gini index was calculated with the R package ineq. Overlap score was the summed counts of shared sequences divided by total counts of all sequences in both compared samples. Fisher's exact test, with an assumed theoretical repertoire of 10^7 TCRB sequences, was used to assess the significance of shared clonotypes. The clones in this table, taken by TCRdb from immuneACCESS, are in-frame only. Not every clone is retained; where verified, under half of the shortfall comes from an unresolved V gene, and the cause of the rest is unknown. The DNA gave D and trimming, while V, J and clone size come from that table. The sample table lists 9,900 or so clones, 70% to 80% of them with a count of one. Clones ranked in the top ten supply about 0.87% of the sample.

The CDR3 has 17 amino acids, counting the end cysteine and phenylalanine. Only the CDR3 part of the read is kept: 51 bases, read in frame from the first base. Unmatched junction bases come to 8, with V trimmed by 0 bases and J by 0 bases. From the germline V gene, CDR1 is SGHRS and CDR2 is YFSETQ. Seasonal inactivated influenza vaccine (Fluvarix) was administered to adults, and sorted blood CD4 subsets were tracked by TCRB sequencing before and after vaccination. Subjects were considered eligible if community-dwelling and if influenza vaccine had not been received in the prior 6 months. Subjects were excluded for influenza vaccine contraindications, substance abuse, HIV/AIDS, active malignancy, immunomodulatory medication, or active illness such as respiratory infection. At each time point, somewhere between about 40 and 110 mL of blood was taken. Either Ficoll-Paque PLUS or SepMate separation was used to isolate PBMC. As a comparison non-Tfh subset, CXCR5- memory CD4 T cells were sorted. Before DNA was extracted, the cell subsets were sorted from PBMC using a BD FACS Aria.

On the study overall, not on this receptor specifically: Day 7 ICOS+CD38+ clones were most often found later in ICOS-CD38- cTfh, suggesting that subset may serve as a memory reservoir. Because only about 8.5-20% of the analyzed cells gave productive TCRB sequences, there was no way to sample rare clonotypes. ICOS+CD38+ cTfh clonality correlated with the frequency of that population, and its change correlated with the change in circulating plasmablast frequency. With successive annual vaccinations, a recurrent oligoclonal ICOS+CD38+ cTfh response was recalled, and this response contained tetramer and AIM influenza-specific clonotypes. When influenza clone enrichment was assessed, the possibility that the much larger non-cTfh compartments were undersampled could not be excluded.

The source was CXCR5- memory CD4+ T cells sorted from blood, collected 6 weeks after influenza vaccination. The cell subset or site label, as the study defines it: CXCR5- memory CD4 T cells. The TCR comes from an adult who received the influenza vaccine. Here the chain combines TRBV5-1 and TRBJ2-5; 7 central bases correspond to TRBD1. The DNA is as follows: TGCGCCAGCAGCTTGGGACAGGGACCCCCTTACCAAGAGACCCAGTACTTC. Its coded protein is CASSLGQGPPYQETQYF.